The clone carrying this T cell receptor (beta chain) was picked up a small number of times. The antigen is unknown. TCRdb passed the RT-PCR reads through MiXCR, listing each CDR3 protein once. The table records roughly 460,000 distinct CDR3 sequences, about 10% of them present only once. Germline values: CDR1 DFQATT, CDR2 SNEGSKA (reference sequence). The CDR3 sequence is 10 residues long. Trimming cost V 3 bases and J 6 bases, with 3 bases left between them. The source of the sample is a study of response to subunit inactivated influenza vaccine. Study results and caveats: Seasonal influenza vaccination, on each occasion, was suggested by the authors to recruit few new T cells.

The chain combines TRBV20-1 with TRBJ2-1; D is unresolved. The receptor's source is a man aged 50 or older who received an inactivated influenza vaccine. Sequencing used PBMCs from blood, obtained 40 to 50 days after vaccination. In DNA form, the CDR3 reads TGCAGTGCTAGCACCAATGAGCAGTTCTTC. Translation: CSASTNEQFF.